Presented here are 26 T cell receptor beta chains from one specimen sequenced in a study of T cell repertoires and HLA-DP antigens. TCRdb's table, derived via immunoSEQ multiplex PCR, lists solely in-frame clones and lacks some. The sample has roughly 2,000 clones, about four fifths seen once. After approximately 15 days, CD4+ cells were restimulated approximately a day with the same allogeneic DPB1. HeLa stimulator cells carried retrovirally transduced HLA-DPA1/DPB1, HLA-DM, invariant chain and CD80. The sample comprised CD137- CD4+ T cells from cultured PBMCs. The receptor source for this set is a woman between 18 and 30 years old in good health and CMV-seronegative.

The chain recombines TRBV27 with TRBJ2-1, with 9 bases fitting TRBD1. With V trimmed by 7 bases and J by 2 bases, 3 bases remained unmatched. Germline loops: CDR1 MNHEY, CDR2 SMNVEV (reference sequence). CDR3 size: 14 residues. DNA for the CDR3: TGTGCCAGCACCCGGACAGGGGCCTACAATGAGCAGTTCTTC. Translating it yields CASTRTGAYNEQFF.

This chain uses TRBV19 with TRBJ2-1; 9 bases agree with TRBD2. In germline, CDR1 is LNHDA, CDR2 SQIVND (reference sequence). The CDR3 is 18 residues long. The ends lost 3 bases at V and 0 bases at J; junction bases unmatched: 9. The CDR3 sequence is CASSIFAGGLSSYNEQFF. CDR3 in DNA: TGTGCCAGTAGTATCTTTGCGGGGGGGTTAAGCTCCTACAATGAGCAGTTCTTC.

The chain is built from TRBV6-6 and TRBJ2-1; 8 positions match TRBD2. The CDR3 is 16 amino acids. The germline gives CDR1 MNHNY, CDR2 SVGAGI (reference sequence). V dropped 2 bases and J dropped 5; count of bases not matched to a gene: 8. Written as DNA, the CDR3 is TGTGCCAGCAGTTACAGCCTCGGGGGGGGTAACAATGAGCAGTTCTTC. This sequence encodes CASSYSLGGGNNEQFF.

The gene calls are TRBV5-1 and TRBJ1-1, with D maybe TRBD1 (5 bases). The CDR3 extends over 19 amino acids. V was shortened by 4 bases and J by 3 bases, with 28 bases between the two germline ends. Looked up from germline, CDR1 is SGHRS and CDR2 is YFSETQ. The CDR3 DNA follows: TGCGCCAGCAGCCTGGAGAGGGTGGGACTCATGGCACGGGACACTGAAGCTTTCTTT. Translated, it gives CASSLERVGLMARDTEAFF.

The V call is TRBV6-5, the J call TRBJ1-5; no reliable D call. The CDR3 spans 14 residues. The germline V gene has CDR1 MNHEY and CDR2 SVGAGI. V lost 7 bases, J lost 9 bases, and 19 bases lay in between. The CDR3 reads CASTPWEGGRPQHF. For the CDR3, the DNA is TGTGCCAGCACCCCCTGGGAGGGAGGGCGGCCCCAGCATTTT.

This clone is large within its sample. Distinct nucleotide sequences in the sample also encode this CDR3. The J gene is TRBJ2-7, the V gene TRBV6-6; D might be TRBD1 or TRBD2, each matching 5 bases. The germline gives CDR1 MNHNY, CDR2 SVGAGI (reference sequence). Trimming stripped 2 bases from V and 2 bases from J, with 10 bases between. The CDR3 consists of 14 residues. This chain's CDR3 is CASSYGQGPYEQYF. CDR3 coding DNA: TGTGCCAGCAGTTACGGGCAGGGACCCTACGAGCAGTACTTC.

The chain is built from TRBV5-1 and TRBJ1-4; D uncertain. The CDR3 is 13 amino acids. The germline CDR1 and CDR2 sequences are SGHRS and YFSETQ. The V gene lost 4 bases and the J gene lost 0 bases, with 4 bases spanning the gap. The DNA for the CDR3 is TGCGCCAGCAGCACTGCAACTAATGAAAAACTGTTTTTT. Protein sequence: CASSTATNEKLFF.

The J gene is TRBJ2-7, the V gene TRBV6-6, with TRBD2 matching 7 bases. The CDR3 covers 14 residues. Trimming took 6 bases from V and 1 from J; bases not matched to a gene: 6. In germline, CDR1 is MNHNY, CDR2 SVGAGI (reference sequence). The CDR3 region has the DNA TGTGCCAGCAGACCGTGGGGGGGTTCCTACGAGCAGTACGTC. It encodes CASRPWGGSYEQYV.

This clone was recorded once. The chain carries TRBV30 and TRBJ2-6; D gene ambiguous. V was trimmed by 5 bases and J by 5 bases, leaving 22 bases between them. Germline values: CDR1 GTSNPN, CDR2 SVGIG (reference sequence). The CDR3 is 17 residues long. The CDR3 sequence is CAWDLMRYNSRANVLTF. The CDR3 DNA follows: TGTGCCTGGGACCTGATGCGTTATAACAGTCGGGCCAACGTCCTGACTTTC.

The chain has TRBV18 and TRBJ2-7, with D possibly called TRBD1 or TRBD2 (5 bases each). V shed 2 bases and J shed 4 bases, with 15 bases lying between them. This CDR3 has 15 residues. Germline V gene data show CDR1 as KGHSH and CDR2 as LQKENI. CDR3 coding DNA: TGTGCCAGCTCACCAGGGAATGGGGGTCGGTACGAGCAGTACGTC. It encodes CASSPGNGGRYEQYV.

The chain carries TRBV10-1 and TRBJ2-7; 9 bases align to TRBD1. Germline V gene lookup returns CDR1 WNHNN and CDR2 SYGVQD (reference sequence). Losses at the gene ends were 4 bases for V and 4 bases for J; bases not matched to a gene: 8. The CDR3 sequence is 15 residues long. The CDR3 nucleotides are TGCGCCAGCAGTGCCGGGACAGGGTATTTGTACGAGCAGTACTTC. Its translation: CASSAGTGYLYEQYF.

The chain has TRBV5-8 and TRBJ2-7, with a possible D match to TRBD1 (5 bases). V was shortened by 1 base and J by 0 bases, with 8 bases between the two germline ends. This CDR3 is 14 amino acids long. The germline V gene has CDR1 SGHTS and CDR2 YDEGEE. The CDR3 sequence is CASSLIDSSYEQYV. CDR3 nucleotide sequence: TGTGCCAGCAGCTTGATAGACAGCTCCTACGAGCAGTACGTC.

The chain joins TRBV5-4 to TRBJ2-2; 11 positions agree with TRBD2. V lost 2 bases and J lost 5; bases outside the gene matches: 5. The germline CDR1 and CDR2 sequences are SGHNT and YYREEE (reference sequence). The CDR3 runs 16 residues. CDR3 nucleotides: TGTGCCAGCAGCTTATCGCCTAGCGGGGGGACCGGGGAGCTGTTTTTT. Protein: CASSLSPSGGTGELFF.

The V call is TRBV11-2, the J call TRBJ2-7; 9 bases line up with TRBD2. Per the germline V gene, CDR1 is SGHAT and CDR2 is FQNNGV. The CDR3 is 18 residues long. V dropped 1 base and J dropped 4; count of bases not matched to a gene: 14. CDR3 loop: CASSLGFLGGGVDYEQYV. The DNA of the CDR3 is TGTGCCAGCAGCTTAGGGTTTTTAGGCGGGGGGGTCGATTACGAGCAGTACGTC.

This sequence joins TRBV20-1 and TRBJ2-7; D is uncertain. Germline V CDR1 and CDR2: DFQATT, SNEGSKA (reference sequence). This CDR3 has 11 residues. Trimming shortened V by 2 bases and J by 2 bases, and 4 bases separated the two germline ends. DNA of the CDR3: TGCAGTGCTAGAAGCACCTACGAGCAGTACTTC. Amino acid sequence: CSARSTYEQYF.

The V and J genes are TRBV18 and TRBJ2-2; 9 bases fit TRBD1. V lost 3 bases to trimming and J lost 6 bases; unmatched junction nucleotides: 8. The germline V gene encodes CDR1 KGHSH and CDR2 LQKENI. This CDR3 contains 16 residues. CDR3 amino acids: CASSPGTGRYSGELFF. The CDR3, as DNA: TGTGCCAGCTCACCGGGGACAGGGCGTTATTCCGGGGAGCTGTTTTTT.

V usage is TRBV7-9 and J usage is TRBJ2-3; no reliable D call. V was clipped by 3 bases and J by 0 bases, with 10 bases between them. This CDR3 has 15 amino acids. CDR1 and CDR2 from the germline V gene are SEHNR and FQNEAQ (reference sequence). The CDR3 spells CASSFLGMSTDTQYF. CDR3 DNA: TGTGCCAGCAGCTTTCTTGGGATGAGCACAGATACGCAGTATTTT.

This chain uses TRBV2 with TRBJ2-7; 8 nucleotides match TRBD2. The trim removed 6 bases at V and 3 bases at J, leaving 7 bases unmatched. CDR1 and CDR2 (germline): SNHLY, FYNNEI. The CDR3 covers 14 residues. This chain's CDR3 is CASRGLGVSYEQYF. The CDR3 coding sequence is TGTGCCAGCAGGGGACTAGGTGTAAGCTACGAGCAGTACTTC.

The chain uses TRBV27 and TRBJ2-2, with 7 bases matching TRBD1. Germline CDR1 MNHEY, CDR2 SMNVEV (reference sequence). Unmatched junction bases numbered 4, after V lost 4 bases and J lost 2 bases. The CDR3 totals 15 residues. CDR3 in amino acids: CASSSGQVNTGELFF. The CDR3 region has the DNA TGTGCCAGCAGTTCCGGACAGGTTAACACCGGGGAGCTGTTTTTT.

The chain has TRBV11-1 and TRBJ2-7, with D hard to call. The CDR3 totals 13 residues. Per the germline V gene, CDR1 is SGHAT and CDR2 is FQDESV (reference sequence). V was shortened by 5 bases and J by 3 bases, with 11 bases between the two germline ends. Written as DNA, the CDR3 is TGTGCCAGCAGCCTGCGACTGGGCTACGAGCAGTACGTC. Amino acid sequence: CASSLRLGYEQYV.

CDR3 nucleotides: TGTGCCAGCAGCCCCACACAACGGACTAGCGGGAGCCCGACCTACAATGAGCAGTTCTTC. Its translation: CASSPTQRTSGSPTYNEQFF. J is TRBJ2-1 and V is TRBV9; 13 positions agree with TRBD2. Germline V gene data show CDR1 as SGDLS and CDR2 as YYNGEE. The J segment lost 2 bases and the V segment lost 4 bases, leaving 15 bases of the junction unmatched. The CDR3 sequence is 20 residues long.

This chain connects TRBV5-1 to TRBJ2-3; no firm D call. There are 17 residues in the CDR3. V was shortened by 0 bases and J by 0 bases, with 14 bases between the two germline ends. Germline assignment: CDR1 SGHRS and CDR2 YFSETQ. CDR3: CASSLGSVGFSTDTQYF. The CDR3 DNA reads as TGCGCCAGCAGCTTGGGCTCCGTAGGGTTCAGCACAGATACGCAGTATTTT.

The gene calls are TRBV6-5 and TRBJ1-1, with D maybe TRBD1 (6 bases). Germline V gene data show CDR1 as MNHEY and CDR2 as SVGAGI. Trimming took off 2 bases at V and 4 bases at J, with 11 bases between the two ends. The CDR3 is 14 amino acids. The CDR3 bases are TGTGCCAGCAGTTACAGGGGGGCAAGCACTGAAGCTTTCTTT. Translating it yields CASSYRGASTEAFF.

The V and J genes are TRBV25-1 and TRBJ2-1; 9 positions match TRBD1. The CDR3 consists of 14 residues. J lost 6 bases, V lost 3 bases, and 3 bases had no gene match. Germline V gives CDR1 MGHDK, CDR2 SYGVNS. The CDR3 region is CASSEVTGGNEQFF. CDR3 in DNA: TGTGCCAGCAGTGAGGTGACAGGGGGCAATGAGCAGTTCTTC. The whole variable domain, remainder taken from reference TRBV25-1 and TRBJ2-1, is EADIYQTPRYLVIGTGKKITLECSQTMGHDKMYWYQQDPGMELHLIHYSYGVNSTEKGDLSSESTVSRIRTEHFPLTLESARPSHTSQYLCASSEVTGGNEQFFGPGTRLTVL.

This CDR3 reads CASSQVGGARIGETQYF. The CDR3 DNA is TGTGCCAGCAGCCAAGTTGGCGGGGCTCGGATCGGAGAGACCCAGTACTTC. The chain recombines TRBV14 with TRBJ2-5; possibly TRBD2 for D (6 bases). The CDR3 spans 17 residues. The ends were cut back, 1 base at V and 4 bases at J, with 19 bases in the middle. Germline values: CDR1 SGHDN, CDR2 FVKESK.

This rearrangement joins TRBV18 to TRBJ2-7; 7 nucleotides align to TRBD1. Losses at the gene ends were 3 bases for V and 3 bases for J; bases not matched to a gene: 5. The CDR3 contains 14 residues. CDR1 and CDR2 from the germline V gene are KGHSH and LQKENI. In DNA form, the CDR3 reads TGTGCCAGCTCACCCAGGGACAGAATCTACGAGCAGTACTTC. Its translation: CASSPRDRIYEQYF.